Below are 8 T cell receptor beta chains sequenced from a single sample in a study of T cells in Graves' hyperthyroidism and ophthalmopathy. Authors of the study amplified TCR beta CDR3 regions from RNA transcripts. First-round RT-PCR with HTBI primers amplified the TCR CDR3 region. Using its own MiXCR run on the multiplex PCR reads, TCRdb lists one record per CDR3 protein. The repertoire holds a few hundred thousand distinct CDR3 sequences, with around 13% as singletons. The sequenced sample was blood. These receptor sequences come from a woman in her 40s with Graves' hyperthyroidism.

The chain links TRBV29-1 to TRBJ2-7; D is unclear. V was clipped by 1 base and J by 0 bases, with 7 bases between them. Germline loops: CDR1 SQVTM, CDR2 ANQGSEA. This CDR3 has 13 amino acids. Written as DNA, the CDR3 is TGCAGCGTTGAAGGTCCGGGCTCCTACGAGCAGTACTTC. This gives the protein CSVEGPGSYEQYF.

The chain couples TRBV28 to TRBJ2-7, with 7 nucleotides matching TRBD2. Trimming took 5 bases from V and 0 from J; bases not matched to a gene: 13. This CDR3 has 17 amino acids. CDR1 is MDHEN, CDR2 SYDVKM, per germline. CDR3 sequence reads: CASSPAGEGGSSYEQYF. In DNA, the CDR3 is TGTGCCAGCAGTCCCGCGGGAGAGGGTGGAAGCTCCTACGAGCAGTACTTC.

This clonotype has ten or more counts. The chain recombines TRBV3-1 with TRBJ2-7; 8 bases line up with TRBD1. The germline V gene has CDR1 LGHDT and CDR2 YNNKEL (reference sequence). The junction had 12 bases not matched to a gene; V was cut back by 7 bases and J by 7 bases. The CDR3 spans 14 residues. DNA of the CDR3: TGTGCCAGCACAAGGACAGGGAGCATGAGAGAGCAGTACTTC. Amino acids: CASTRTGSMREQYF.

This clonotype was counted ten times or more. The CDR3 loop reads CASSHLTGAREQYF. As DNA, the CDR3 is TGTGCCAGCAGTCATCTGACAGGGGCGCGCGAGCAGTACTTC. V usage is TRBV2 and J usage is TRBJ2-7; 8 nucleotides align to TRBD1. Germline V gene data show CDR1 as SNHLY and CDR2 as FYNNEI. There are 14 residues in the CDR3. The junction had 9 bases not matched to a gene; V was cut back by 5 bases and J by 6 bases.

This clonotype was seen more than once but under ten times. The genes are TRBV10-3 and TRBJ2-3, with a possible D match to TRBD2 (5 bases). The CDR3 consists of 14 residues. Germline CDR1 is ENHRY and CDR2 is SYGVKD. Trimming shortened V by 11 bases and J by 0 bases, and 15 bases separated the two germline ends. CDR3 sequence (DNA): TGTGCCTCCCAGAGGGATTCTAGCACAGATACGCAGTATTTT. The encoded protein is CASQRDSSTDTQYF.

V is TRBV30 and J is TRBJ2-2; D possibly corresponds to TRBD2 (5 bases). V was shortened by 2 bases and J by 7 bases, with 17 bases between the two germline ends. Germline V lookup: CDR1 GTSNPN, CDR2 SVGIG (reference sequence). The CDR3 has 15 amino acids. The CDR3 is CAWSRPGDLFGELFF. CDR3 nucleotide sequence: TGTGCCTGGAGTCGACCCGGGGATCTTTTCGGGGAGCTGTTTTTT.

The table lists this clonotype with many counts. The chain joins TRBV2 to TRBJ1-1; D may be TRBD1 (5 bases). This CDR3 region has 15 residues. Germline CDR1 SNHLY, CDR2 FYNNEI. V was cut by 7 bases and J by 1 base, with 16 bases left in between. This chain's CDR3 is CASILFQGENTEAFF. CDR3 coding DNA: TGTGCCAGCATTTTATTCCAGGGAGAGAACACTGAAGCTTTCTTT.

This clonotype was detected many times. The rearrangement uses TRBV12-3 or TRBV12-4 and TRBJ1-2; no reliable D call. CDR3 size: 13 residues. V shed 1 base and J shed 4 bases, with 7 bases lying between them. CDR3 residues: CASSLGTRYGYTF. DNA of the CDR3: TGTGCCAGCAGTTTAGGTACCCGCTATGGCTACACCTTC.